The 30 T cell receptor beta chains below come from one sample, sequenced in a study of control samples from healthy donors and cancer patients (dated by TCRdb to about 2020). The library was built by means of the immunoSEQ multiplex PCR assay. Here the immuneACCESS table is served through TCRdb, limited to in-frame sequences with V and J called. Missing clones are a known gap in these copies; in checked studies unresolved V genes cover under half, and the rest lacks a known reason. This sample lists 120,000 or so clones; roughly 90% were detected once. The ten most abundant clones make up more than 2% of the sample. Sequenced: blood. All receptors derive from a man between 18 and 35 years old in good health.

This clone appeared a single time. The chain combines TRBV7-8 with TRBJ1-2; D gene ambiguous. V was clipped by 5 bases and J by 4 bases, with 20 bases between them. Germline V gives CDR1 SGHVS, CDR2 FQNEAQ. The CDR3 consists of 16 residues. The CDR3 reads CASSPEPGRTTYGYTF. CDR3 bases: TGTGCCAGCAGCCCGGAACCCGGACGTACTACCTATGGCTACACCTTC.

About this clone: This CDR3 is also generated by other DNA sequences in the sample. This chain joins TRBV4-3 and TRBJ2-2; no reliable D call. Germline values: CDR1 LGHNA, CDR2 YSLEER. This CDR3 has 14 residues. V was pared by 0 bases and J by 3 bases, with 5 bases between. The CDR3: CASSQESDTGELFF. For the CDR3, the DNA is TGCGCCAGCAGCCAAGAAAGTGACACCGGGGAGCTGTTTTTT.

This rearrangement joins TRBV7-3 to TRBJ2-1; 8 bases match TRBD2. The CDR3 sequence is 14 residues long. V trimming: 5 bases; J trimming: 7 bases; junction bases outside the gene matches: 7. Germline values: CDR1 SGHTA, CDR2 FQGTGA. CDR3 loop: CASSLNGRGNEQFF. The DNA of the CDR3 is TGTGCCAGCAGCCTGAACGGGAGGGGAAATGAGCAGTTCTTC.

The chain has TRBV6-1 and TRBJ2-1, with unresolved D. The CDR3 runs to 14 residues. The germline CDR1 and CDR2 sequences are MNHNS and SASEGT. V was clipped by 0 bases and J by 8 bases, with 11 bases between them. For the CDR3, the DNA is TGTGCCAGCAGTGAAGCTAGTCCCCCGCATGAGCAGTTCTTC. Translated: CASSEASPPHEQFF.

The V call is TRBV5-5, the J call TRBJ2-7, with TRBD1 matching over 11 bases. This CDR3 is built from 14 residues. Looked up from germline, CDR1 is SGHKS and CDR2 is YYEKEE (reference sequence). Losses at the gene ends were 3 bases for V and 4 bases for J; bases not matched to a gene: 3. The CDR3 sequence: CASSSGDRGYEQYV. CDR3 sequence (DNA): TGTGCCAGCAGCTCGGGGGACAGGGGGTACGAGCAGTACGTC.

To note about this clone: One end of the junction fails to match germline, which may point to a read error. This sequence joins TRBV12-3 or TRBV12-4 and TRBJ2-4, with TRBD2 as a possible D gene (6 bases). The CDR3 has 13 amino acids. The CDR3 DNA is TGTGCCAGCAGTTTAGAATCAATCGGGACTCCACGTTTC. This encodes CASSLESIGTPRF.

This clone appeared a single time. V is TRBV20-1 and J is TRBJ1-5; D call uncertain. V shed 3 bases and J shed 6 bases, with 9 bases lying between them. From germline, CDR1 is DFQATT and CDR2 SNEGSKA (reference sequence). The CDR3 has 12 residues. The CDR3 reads CSASEGLQPQHF. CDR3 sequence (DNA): TGCAGTGCTAGTGAAGGGCTTCAGCCCCAGCATTTT.

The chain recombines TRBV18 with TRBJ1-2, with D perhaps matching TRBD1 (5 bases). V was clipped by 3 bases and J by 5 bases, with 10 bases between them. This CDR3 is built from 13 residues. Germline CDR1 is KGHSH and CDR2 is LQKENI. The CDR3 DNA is TGTGCCAGCTCACCGCCCTCAGGGTATGGCTACACCTTC. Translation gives CASSPPSGYGYTF.

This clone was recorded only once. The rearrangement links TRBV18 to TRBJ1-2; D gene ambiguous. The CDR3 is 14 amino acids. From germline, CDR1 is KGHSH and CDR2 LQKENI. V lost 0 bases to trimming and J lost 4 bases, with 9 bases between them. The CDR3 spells CASSPPEQLYGYTF. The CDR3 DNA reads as TGTGCCAGCTCACCACCGGAGCAACTCTATGGCTACACCTTC.

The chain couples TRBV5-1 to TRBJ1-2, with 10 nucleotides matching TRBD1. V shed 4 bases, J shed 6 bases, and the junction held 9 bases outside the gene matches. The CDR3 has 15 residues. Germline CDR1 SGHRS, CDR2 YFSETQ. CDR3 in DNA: TGCGCCAGCAGCCAAGCTCTGACAGGGGGCGATGGCTACACCTTC. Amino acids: CASSQALTGGDGYTF.

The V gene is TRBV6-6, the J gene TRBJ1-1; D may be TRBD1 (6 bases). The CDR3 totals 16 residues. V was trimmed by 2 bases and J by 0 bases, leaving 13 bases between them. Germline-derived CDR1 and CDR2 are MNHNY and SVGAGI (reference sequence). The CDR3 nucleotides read TGTGCCAGCAGTTACCGGGGGACAACTATGAACACTGAAGCTTTCTTT. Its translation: CASSYRGTTMNTEAFF.

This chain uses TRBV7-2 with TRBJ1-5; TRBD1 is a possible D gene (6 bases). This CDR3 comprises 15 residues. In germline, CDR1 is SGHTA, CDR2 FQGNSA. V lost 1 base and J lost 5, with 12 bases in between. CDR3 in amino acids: CASSLDAGAYQPQHF. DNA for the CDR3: TGTGCCAGCAGCTTAGATGCGGGGGCATATCAGCCCCAGCATTTT.

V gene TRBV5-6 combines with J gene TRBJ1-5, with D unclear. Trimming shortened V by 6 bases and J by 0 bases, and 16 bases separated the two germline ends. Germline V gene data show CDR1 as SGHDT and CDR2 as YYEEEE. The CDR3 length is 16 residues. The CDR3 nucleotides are TGTGCCAGCACCCGTATGGCCCAGCATAGCAATCAGCCCCAGCATTTT. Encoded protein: CASTRMAQHSNQPQHF.

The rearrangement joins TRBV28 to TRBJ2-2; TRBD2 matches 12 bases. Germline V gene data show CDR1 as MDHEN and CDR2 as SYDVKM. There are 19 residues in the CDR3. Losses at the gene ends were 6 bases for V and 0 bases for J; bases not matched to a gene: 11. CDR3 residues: CASRNPSGRAVANTGELFF. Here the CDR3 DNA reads TGTGCCAGCAGAAATCCTAGCGGGAGGGCCGTTGCGAACACCGGGGAGCTGTTTTTT. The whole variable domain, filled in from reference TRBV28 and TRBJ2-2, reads DVKVTQSSRYLVKRTGEKVFLECVQDMDHENMFWYRQDPGLGLRLIYFSYDVKMKEKGDIPEGYSVSREKKERFSLILESASTNQTSMYLCASRNPSGRAVANTGELFFGEGSRLTVL.

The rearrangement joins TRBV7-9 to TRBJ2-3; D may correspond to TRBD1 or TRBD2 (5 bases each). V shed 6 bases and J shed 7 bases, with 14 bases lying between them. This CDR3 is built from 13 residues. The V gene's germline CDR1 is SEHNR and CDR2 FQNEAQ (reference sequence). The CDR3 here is CASRFYGGNTQYF. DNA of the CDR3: TGTGCCAGCAGGTTTTATGGGGGAAATACGCAGTATTTT.

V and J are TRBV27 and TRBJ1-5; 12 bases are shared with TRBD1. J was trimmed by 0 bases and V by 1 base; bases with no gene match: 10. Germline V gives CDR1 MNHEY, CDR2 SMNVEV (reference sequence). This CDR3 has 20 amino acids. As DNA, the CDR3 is TGTGCCAGCAGTTTATACCCCGGGACAGGGGGCATGGGTAGCAATCAGCCCCAGCATTTT. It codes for CASSLYPGTGGMGSNQPQHF.

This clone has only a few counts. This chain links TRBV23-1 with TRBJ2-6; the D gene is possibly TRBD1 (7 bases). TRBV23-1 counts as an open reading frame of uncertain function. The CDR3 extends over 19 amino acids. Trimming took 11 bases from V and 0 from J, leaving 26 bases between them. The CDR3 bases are TGCGCCGTCCCAGATCGGGGGACAGTTAATTCCTCTGGGGCCAACGTCCTGACTTTC. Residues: CAVPDRGTVNSSGANVLTF.

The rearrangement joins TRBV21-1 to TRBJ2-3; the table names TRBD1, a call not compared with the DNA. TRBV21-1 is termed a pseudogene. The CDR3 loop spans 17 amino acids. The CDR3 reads CASSWNGTGPSTDTQYF. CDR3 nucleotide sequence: TGTGCCAGCAGCTGGAACGGGACAGGGCCAAGCACAGATACGCAGTATTTT.

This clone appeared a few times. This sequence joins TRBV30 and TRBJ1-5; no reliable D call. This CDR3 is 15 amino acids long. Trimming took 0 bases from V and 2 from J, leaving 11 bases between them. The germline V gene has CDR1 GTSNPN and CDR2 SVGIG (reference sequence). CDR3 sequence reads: CAWSVGRWGNQPQHF. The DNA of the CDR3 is TGTGCCTGGAGTGTTGGCAGATGGGGCAATCAGCCCCAGCATTTT.

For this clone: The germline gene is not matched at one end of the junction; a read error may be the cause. As DNA, the CDR3 is TGTGCTAGCAGGAGAGCGGGAGGAACATTCTACAATGAGCAGTTCTTC. Protein: CASRRAGGTFYNEQFF. The chain links TRBV7-7 to TRBJ2-1, with 9 bases that match TRBD2. From germline, CDR1 is SSHAT and CDR2 FNYEAQ (reference sequence). The CDR3 is 16 amino acids. Full variable domain (rest looked up from reference TRBV7-7 and TRBJ2-1): GAGVSQSPRYKVTKRGQDVTLRCDPISSHATLYWYQQALGQGPEFLTYFNYEAQPDKSGLPSDRFSAERPEGSISTLTIQRTEQRDSAMYRCASRRAGGTFYNEQFFGPGTRLTVL.

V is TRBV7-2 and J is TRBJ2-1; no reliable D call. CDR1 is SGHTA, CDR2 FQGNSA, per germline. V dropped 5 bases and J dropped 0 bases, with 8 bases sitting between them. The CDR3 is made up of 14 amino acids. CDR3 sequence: CASSQESSYNEQFF. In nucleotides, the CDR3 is TGTGCCAGCAGCCAAGAAAGCTCCTACAATGAGCAGTTCTTC.

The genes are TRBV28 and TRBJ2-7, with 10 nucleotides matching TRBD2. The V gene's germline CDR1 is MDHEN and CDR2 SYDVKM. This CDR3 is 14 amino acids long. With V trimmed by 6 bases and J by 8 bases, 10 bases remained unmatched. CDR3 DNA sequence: TGTGCCAGCAGGAAAAGCGGGGGGGGTTTAAAGCAGTACTTC. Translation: CASRKSGGGLKQYF.

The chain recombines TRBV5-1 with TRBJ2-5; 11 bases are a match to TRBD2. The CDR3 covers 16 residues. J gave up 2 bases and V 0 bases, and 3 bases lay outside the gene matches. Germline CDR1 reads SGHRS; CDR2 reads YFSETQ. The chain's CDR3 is CASSLAPSGGQETQYF. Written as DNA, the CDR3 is TGCGCCAGCAGCTTGGCCCCTAGCGGGGGGCAAGAGACCCAGTACTTC.

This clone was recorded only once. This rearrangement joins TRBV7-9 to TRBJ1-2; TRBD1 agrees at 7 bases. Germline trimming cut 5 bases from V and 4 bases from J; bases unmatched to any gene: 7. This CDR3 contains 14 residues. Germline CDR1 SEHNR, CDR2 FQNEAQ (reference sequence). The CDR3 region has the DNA TGTGCCAGCAGCCTTGGGACAGACGGCTATGGCTACACCTTC. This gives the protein CASSLGTDGYGYTF.

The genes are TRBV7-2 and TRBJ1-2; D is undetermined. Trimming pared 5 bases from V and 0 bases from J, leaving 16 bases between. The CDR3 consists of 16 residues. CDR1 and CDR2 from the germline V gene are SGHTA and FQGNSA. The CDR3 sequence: CASSIPRTVSNYGYTF. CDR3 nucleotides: TGTGCCAGCAGCATACCGAGGACCGTGTCTAACTATGGCTACACCTTC.

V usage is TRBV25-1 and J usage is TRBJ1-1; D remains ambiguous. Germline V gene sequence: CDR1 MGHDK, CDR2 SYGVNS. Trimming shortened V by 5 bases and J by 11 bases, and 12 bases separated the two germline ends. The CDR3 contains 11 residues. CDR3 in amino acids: CASSNRFFAFF. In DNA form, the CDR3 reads TGTGCCAGCAGTAACCGGTTCTTTGCTTTCTTT.

CDR3 sequence reads: CSAKGNEQFF. The CDR3 DNA is TGCAGTGCTAAGGGGAATGAGCAGTTCTTC. The V and J genes are TRBV20-1 and TRBJ2-1, with D possibly matching TRBD1 (5 bases). The CDR3 is 10 residues long. Germline CDR1 DFQATT, CDR2 SNEGSKA (reference sequence). The ends were cut back, 4 bases at V and 7 bases at J, with 5 bases in the middle.

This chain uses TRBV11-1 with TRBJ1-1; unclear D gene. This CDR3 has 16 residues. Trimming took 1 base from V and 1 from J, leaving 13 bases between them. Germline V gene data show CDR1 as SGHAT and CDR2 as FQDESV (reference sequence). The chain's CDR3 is CASSLGPLVGNTEAFF. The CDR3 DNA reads TGTGCCAGCAGCTTAGGCCCTCTGGTTGGGAACACTGAAGCTTTCTTT.

This CDR3 reads CASSLGGFSTDTQYF. CDR3 nucleotides: TGTGCCAGCAGCCTCGGGGGCTTTTCTACAGATACGCAGTATTTT. This rearrangement joins TRBV6-5 to TRBJ2-3; the D call may be TRBD1 or TRBD2 (6 bases each). The CDR3 extends over 15 amino acids. The V and J ends lost 6 bases and 3 bases respectively, with 16 bases between them. Per the germline V gene, CDR1 is MNHEY and CDR2 is SVGAGI.

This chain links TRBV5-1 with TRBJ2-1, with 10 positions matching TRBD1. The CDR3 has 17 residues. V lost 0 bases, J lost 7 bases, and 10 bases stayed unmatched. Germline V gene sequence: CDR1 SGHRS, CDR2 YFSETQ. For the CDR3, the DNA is TGCGCCAGCAGCTTGGTAGTCGTGGACAGGGGGAGGAATGAGCAGTTCTTC. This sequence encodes CASSLVVVDRGRNEQFF.